This T cell receptor beta chain was identified during a study of control samples from healthy donors and cancer patients. There are 17 residues in the CDR3. Germline lookup yields CDR1 LNHDA and CDR2 SQIVND (reference sequence). Germline trimming cut 2 bases from V and 3 bases from J; bases unmatched to any gene: 7. TCRdb's table, derived via immunoSEQ multiplex PCR, lists solely in-frame clones and lacks some. The sample has about 49,000 clones; 80% to 90% are singletons. The source of this sequence is a woman between 45 and 65 years old with lung cancer. The chain uses TRBV19 and TRBJ2-6, with 7 bases fitting TRBD2. The sequencing input was PBMCs. The CDR3 region is CASSISPGGFGANVLTF. The CDR3 bases are TGTGCCAGTAGTATATCTCCCGGGGGGTTTGGGGCCAACGTCCTGACTTTC. Supplemented by reference TRBV19 and TRBJ2-6, the full variable domain reads DGGITQSPKYLFRKEGQNVTLSCEQNLNHDAMYWYRQDPGQGLRLIYYSQIVNDFQKGDIAEGYSVSREKKESFPLTVTSAQKNPTAFYLCASSISPGGFGANVLTFGAGSRLTVL.